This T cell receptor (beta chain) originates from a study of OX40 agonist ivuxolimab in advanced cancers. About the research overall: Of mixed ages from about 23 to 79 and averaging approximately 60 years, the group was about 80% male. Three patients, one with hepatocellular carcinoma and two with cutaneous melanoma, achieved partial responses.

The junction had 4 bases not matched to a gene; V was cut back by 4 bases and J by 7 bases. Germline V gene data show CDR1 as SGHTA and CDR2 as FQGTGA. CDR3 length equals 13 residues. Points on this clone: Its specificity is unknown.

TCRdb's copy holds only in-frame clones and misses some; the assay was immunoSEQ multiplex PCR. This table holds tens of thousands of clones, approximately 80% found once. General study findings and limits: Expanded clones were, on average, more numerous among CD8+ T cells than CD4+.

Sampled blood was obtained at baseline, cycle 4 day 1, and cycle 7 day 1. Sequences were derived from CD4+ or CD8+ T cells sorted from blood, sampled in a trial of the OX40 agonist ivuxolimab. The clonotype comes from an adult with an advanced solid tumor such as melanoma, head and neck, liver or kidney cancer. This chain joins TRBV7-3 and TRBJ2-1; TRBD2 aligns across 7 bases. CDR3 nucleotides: TGTGCCAGCAGCTCGACCGGGGGGAATGAGCAGTTCTTC. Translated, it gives CASSSTGGNEQFF.